This passage covers 25 T cell receptor beta chains from one sample sequenced in a study of blood T cell repertoires in COVID-19. Clones were read by immunoSEQ multiplex PCR, and TCRdb kept only the in-frame ones, dropping some. The sample yields 260,000 or so clones, 80% to 90% seen once. The sequenced sample was peripheral blood. Receptors were obtained from a woman aged 65 to 85 with acute or convalescent COVID-19.

The chain carries TRBV7-2 and TRBJ1-3; D perhaps matches TRBD1 (5 bases). Trimming stripped 6 bases from V and 3 bases from J, with 12 bases between. From germline, CDR1 is SGHTA and CDR2 FQGNSA. The CDR3 totals 14 residues. The chain's CDR3 is CASSLPGGGNTIYF. The DNA for the CDR3 is TGTGCCAGCAGTCTCCCGGGGGGTGGAAACACCATATATTTT.

The V and J genes are TRBV5-1 and TRBJ1-2; TRBD1 agrees at 8 bases. CDR1 and CDR2 (germline): SGHRS, YFSETQ. The V and J ends lost 4 bases and 4 bases, in that order; junction bases with no gene match: 9. This CDR3 contains 15 residues. In DNA form, the CDR3 reads TGCGCCAGCAGCCCAACAGTGACAGGGGTCTATGGCTACACCTTC. This gives the protein CASSPTVTGVYGYTF.

DNA for the CDR3: TGCGCCAGCAGCCAAGGTTGGCGGGGGGGAATTTCAGATACGCAGTATTTT. This sequence encodes CASSQGWRGGISDTQYF. V and J are TRBV4-1 and TRBJ2-3, with 9 bases lining up with TRBD2. This CDR3 has 17 residues. Germline CDR1 and CDR2: MGHRA and YSYEKL. The V and J ends lost 1 base and 4 bases, in that order; junction bases with no gene match: 9.

This clone has a count of ten or more. The V gene is TRBV19, the J gene TRBJ1-1; 9 nucleotides match TRBD1. CDR3 length equals 15 residues. V was clipped by 3 bases and J by 7 bases; unmatched bases: 9. Germline CDR1 and CDR2: LNHDA and SQIVND (reference sequence). CDR3 nucleotide sequence: TGTGCCAGTAGTATTGACCTGGCGACAGGGGGTGAAGCTTTCTTT. This codes for CASSIDLATGGEAFF. Based on the CDR3 plus reference TRBV19 and TRBJ1-1, the full variable domain is DGGITQSPKYLFRKEGQNVTLSCEQNLNHDAMYWYRQDPGQGLRLIYYSQIVNDFQKGDIAEGYSVSREKKESFPLTVTSAQKNPTAFYLCASSIDLATGGEAFFGQGTRLTVV.

This chain links TRBV10-3 with TRBJ1-2; the match to TRBD1 covers 8 bases. The CDR3 spans 15 residues. From germline, CDR1 is ENHRY and CDR2 SYGVKD. V was clipped by 2 bases and J by 5 bases; unmatched bases: 7. The CDR3 region is CAISEPAGGGYGYTF. The CDR3 DNA reads TGTGCCATCAGTGAGCCGGCAGGGGGCGGGTATGGCTACACCTTC.

This clone appeared a few times. The same CDR3 can be traced to other DNA sequences in this sample. The CDR3 region has the DNA TGTGCCAGCAGCCCTGAGCTAGGAGGCTACACCTTC. It translates to CASSPELGGYTF. The V gene is TRBV7-9, the J gene TRBJ1-2, with unresolved D. The germline CDR1 and CDR2 sequences are SEHNR and FQNEAQ (reference sequence). V dropped 5 bases and J dropped 8 bases, with 12 bases sitting between them. The CDR3 covers 12 residues.

A note on this clone: It is likely a read error, because the conserved phenylalanine at the end of the CDR3 is missing. Because the CDR3's place on the DNA is in doubt, the DNA is left out and the CDR3 is given as listed by TCRdb. The V call is TRBV9, the J call TRBJ1-6. Including both end residues, the CDR3 is 8 amino acids long. Germline V lookup: CDR1 SGDLS, CDR2 YYNGEE. The CDR3: CASSVEES.

The V and J genes are TRBV6-6 and TRBJ1-1; D not certain. The CDR3 is made up of 13 amino acids. The germline CDR1 and CDR2 sequences are MNHNY and SVGAGI (reference sequence). V lost 0 bases to trimming and J lost 10 bases, with 12 bases between them. CDR3 loop: CASSYSTGNRAFF. The CDR3 bases are TGTGCCAGCAGTTACTCGACGGGGAATCGAGCTTTCTTT.

V gene TRBV19 combines with J gene TRBJ2-1; 13 bases map to TRBD2. The length of the CDR3 is 15 residues. The germline gives CDR1 LNHDA, CDR2 SQIVND (reference sequence). The junction had 1 base not matched to a gene; V was cut back by 4 bases and J by 4 bases. The CDR3 DNA reads TGTGCCAGTAGTAAACTAGCGGGGGGGTACAATGAGCAGTTCTTC. Protein sequence: CASSKLAGGYNEQFF.

This chain links TRBV5-1 with TRBJ2-2; 9 bases are a match to TRBD1. V lost 5 bases, J lost 4 bases, and 6 bases stayed unmatched. Germline V gene data show CDR1 as SGHRS and CDR2 as YFSETQ. This CDR3 is 15 amino acids long. CDR3 bases: TGCGCCAGCAGAGTGGACAGGGGTAGCACCGGGGAGCTGTTTTTT. This encodes CASRVDRGSTGELFF. Full variable domain (remainder filled in from reference TRBV5-1 and TRBJ2-2): KAGVTQTPRYLIKTRGQQVTLSCSPISGHRSVSWYQQTPGQGLQFLFEYFSETQRNKGNFPGRFSGRQFSNSRSEMNVSTLELGDSALYLCASRVDRGSTGELFFGEGSRLTVL.

The V and J genes are TRBV19 and TRBJ2-1, with D tentatively TRBD1 (6 bases). The germline V gene has CDR1 LNHDA and CDR2 SQIVND (reference sequence). The CDR3 contains 14 residues. The V end was cut by 7 bases, the J end by 0 bases, with 10 bases between. The CDR3 loop is CASTLQGSYNEQFF. The DNA of the CDR3 is TGTGCCAGTACCTTACAGGGCTCCTACAATGAGCAGTTCTTC. Drawing the rest from reference TRBV19 and TRBJ2-1, the complete variable domain is DGGITQSPKYLFRKEGQNVTLSCEQNLNHDAMYWYRQDPGQGLRLIYYSQIVNDFQKGDIAEGYSVSREKKESFPLTVTSAQKNPTAFYLCASTLQGSYNEQFFGPGTRLTVL.

V is TRBV5-1 and J is TRBJ2-7; maybe TRBD2 (6 bases). Trimming removed 3 bases at V and 2 bases at J, with 15 bases between. The germline gives CDR1 SGHRS, CDR2 YFSETQ. The CDR3 covers 15 residues. In DNA form, the CDR3 reads TGCGCCAGCAGCTCTGGGGGGTATGGGACCTACGAGCAGTACTTC. Translated: CASSSGGYGTYEQYF. Full variable domain (remainder filled in from reference TRBV5-1 and TRBJ2-7): KAGVTQTPRYLIKTRGQQVTLSCSPISGHRSVSWYQQTPGQGLQFLFEYFSETQRNKGNFPGRFSGRQFSNSRSEMNVSTLELGDSALYLCASSSGGYGTYEQYFGPGTRLTVT.

Only one count was recorded for this clone. The chain recombines TRBV7-6 with TRBJ1-5; 9 bases line up with TRBD1. V was clipped by 1 base and J by 4 bases; unmatched bases: 5. Germline V gene sequence: CDR1 SGHVS, CDR2 FNYEAQ. The CDR3 runs to 16 residues. As DNA, the CDR3 is TGTGCCAGCAGCTTAGGTACCGGGACAGGGAATCAGCCCCAGCATTTT. Its translation is CASSLGTGTGNQPQHF.

The V call is TRBV6-6, the J call TRBJ1-1; D not certain. Trimming stripped 4 bases from V and 0 bases from J, with 6 bases between. The CDR3 contains 13 residues. CDR1 is MNHNY and CDR2 is SVGAGI in the germline V gene (reference sequence). CDR3 DNA sequence: TGTGCCAGCAGTTCAGATATGAACACTGAAGCTTTCTTT. Translated, it gives CASSSDMNTEAFF.

The chain links TRBV28 to TRBJ1-2; D gene uncertain. Germline V gene sequence: CDR1 MDHEN, CDR2 SYDVKM. V gave up 5 bases and J gave up 2 bases, with 18 bases separating them. The CDR3 runs to 16 residues. The DNA of the CDR3 is TGTGCCAGCAGTCCCGACTCGGAATTCCTAAACTATGGCTACACCTTC. Amino acid sequence: CASSPDSEFLNYGYTF.

The rearrangement uses TRBV7-8 and TRBJ1-3; unclear D gene. Trimming took off 1 base at V and 4 bases at J, with 8 bases between the two ends. The CDR3 covers 14 residues. The germline gives CDR1 SGHVS, CDR2 FQNEAQ. The CDR3: CASSLEGRGNTIYF. CDR3 coding DNA: TGTGCCAGCAGCTTAGAAGGCAGGGGAAACACCATATATTTT.

This clone turned up a few times. This chain joins TRBV2 and TRBJ1-5; 12 bases are shared with TRBD1. In germline, CDR1 is SNHLY, CDR2 FYNNEI. The V segment lost 6 bases and the J segment 6 bases; nucleotides outside the gene matches: 3. CDR3 length: 14 residues. This CDR3 is CASSGDRGLQPQHF. CDR3 coding DNA: TGTGCCAGCAGCGGGGACAGGGGGCTTCAGCCCCAGCATTTT.

The chain links TRBV19 to TRBJ1-2, with 8 bases aligning to TRBD1. V lost 5 bases, J lost 3 bases, and 8 bases stayed unmatched. CDR1 and CDR2 (germline): LNHDA, SQIVND (reference sequence). This CDR3 region has 15 residues. The CDR3 nucleotides are TGTGCCAGTAGTGTGGACAGGGTAATCGACTATGGCTACACCTTC. Translation gives CASSVDRVIDYGYTF.

This chain joins TRBV7-9 and TRBJ2-7; 12 bases fit TRBD1. Germline values: CDR1 SEHNR, CDR2 FQNEAQ (reference sequence). The CDR3 runs 16 residues. The ends lost 1 base at V and 6 bases at J; junction bases unmatched: 7. CDR3 protein: CASSLGSGTGGGEQYF. The CDR3, as DNA: TGTGCCAGCAGCTTAGGATCCGGGACAGGGGGCGGCGAGCAGTACTTC.

V and J are TRBV4-1 and TRBJ2-7; possible D gene TRBD1, 5 bases. Germline V gene data show CDR1 as MGHRA and CDR2 as YSYEKL. V dropped 0 bases and J dropped 5 bases, with 11 bases sitting between them. The CDR3 has 14 amino acids. Here the CDR3 reads CASSQEQVFHEQYF. In DNA form, the CDR3 reads TGCGCCAGCAGCCAAGAACAGGTGTTTCACGAGCAGTACTTC.

The chain couples TRBV3-1 (or the pseudogene TRBV3-2) to TRBJ1-1, with D unresolved. The CDR3 has 14 amino acids. The V gene's germline CDR1 is LGHDT and CDR2 YNNKEL (reference sequence). V was pared by 5 bases and J by 5 bases, with 15 bases between. The CDR3 protein is CASSVPGALTEAFF. CDR3 bases: TGTGCCAGCAGCGTTCCGGGAGCTTTGACTGAAGCTTTCTTT.

This chain uses TRBV7-9 with TRBJ2-7, with TRBD2 matching over 16 bases. The CDR3 has 19 amino acids. Germline V lookup: CDR1 SEHNR, CDR2 FQNEAQ (reference sequence). V lost 4 bases and J lost 6; bases outside the gene matches: 15. The CDR3 DNA reads TGTGCCAGCAGCTCCACGCCGGGACTAGCGGGGGGGCGAAGTGGCGAGCAGTACTTC. Translated: CASSSTPGLAGGRSGEQYF. The variable domain in full, completed from reference TRBV7-9 and TRBJ2-7, reads DTGVSQNPRHKITKRGQNVTFRCDPISEHNRLYWYRQTLGQGPEFLTYFQNEAQLEKSRLLSDRFSAERPKGSFSTLEIQRTEQGDSAMYLCASSSTPGLAGGRSGEQYFGPGTRLTVT.

The rearrangement joins TRBV10-3 to TRBJ1-5; TRBD1 matches 9 bases. CDR1 and CDR2 from the germline V gene are ENHRY and SYGVKD. The CDR3 runs to 14 residues. Trimming at V came to 5 bases and at J to 4 bases, leaving 3 bases not matched to a gene. The CDR3 loop is CAISTGTGNQPQHF. DNA for the CDR3: TGTGCCATCAGTACCGGGACAGGGAATCAGCCCCAGCATTTT.

The V call is TRBV7-2, the J call TRBJ2-5; D may be TRBD1 (6 bases). This CDR3 has 14 residues. Germline values: CDR1 SGHTA, CDR2 FQGNSA. Trimming took off 1 base at V and 11 bases at J, with 17 bases between the two ends. The CDR3: CASSLGGLVGSQYF. CDR3 bases: TGTGCCAGCAGCTTAGGGGGGCTAGTTGGGTCGCAGTACTTC.

The rearrangement links TRBV27 to TRBJ1-1, with 9 bases that match TRBD1. The CDR3 sequence is 18 residues long. The ends lost 4 bases at V and 4 bases at J; junction bases unmatched: 16. CDR1 and CDR2 (germline): MNHEY, SMNVEV (reference sequence). CDR3 in amino acids: CASSSGTGFISVGTEAFF. As DNA, the CDR3 is TGTGCCAGCAGTTCTGGGACAGGGTTTATTTCAGTGGGCACTGAAGCTTTCTTT.